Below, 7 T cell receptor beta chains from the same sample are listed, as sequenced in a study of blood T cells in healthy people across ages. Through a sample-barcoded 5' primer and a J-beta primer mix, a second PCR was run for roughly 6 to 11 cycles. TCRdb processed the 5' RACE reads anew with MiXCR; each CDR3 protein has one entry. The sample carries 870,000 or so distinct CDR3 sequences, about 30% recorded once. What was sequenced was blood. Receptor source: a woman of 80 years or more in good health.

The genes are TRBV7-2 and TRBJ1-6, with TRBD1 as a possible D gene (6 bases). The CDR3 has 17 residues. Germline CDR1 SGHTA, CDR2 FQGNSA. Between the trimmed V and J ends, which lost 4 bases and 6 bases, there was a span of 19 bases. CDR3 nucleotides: TGTGCCAGCAGCTCAGCACTCGGACAGATATTTAATTCACCCCTCCACTTT. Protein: CASSSALGQIFNSPLHF. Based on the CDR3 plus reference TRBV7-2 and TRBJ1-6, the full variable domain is GAGVSQSPSNKVTEKGKDVELRCDPISGHTALYWYRQSLGQGLEFLIYFQGNSAPDKSGLPSDRFSAERTGGSVSTLTIQRTQQEDSAVYLCASSSALGQIFNSPLHFGNGTRLTVT.

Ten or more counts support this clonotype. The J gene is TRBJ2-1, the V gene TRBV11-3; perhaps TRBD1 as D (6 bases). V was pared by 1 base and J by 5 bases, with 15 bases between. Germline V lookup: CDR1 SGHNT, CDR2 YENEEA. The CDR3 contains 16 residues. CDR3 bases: TGTGCCAGCAGCTTAGCCGCCGTTGGGGGCAACAATGAGCAGTTCTTC. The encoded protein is CASSLAAVGGNNEQFF.

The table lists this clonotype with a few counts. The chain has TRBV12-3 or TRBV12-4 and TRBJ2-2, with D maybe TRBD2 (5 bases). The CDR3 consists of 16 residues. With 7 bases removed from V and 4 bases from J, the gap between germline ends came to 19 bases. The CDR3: CASTLGSPSFTGELFF. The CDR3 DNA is TGTGCCAGCACCCTGGGGAGCCCAAGCTTCACCGGGGAGCTGTTTTTT.

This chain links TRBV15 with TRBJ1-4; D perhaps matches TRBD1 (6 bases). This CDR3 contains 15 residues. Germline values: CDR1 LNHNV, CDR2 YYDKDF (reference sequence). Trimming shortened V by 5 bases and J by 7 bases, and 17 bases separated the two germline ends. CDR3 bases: TGTGCCACCAGCGGTACACAGGGAGGAAGTGAAAAACTGTTTTTT. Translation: CATSGTQGGSEKLFF. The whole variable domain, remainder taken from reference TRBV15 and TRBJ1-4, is DAMVIQNPRYQVTQFGKPVTLSCSQTLNHNVMYWYQQKSSQAPKLLFHYYDKDFNNEADTPDNFQSRRPNTSFCFLDIRSPGLGDTAMYLCATSGTQGGSEKLFFGSGTQLSVL.

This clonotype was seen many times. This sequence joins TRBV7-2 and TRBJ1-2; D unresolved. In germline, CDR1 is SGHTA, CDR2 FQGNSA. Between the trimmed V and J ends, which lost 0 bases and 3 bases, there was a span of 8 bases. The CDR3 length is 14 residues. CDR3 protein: CASSLAARDYGYTF. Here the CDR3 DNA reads TGTGCCAGCAGCTTAGCCGCAAGGGACTATGGCTACACCTTC.

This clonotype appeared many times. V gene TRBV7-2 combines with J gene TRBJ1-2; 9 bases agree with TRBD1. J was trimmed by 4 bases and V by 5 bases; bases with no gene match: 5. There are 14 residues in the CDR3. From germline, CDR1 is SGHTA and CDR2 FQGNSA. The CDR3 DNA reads TGTGCCAGCAGCCTACAGGGGGCTGGCTATGGCTACACCTTC. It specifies CASSLQGAGYGYTF.

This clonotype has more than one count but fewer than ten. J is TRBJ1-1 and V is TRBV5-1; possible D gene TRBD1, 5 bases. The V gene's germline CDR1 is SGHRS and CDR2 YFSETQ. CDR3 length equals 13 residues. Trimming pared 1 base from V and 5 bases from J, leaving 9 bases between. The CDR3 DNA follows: TGCGCCAGCAGCTTGAGGAGGGGAACTGAAGCTTTCTTT. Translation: CASSLRRGTEAFF.